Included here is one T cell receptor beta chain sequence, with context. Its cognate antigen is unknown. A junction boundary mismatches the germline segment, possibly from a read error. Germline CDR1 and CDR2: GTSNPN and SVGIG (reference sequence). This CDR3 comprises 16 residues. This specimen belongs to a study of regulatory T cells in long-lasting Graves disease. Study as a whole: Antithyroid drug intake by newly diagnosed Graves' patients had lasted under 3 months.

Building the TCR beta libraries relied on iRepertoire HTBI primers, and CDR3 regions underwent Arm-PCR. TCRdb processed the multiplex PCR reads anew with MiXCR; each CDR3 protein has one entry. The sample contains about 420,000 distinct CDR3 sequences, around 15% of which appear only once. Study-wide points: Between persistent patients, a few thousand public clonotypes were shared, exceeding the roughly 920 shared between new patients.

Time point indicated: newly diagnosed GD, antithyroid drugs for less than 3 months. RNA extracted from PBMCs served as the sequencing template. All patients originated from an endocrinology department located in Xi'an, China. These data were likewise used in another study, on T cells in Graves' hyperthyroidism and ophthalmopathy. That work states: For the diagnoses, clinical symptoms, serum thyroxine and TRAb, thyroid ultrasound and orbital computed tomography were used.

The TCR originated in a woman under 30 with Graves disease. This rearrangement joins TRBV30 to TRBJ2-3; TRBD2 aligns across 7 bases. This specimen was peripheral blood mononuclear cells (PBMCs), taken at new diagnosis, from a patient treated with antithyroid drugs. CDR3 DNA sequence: TGTGCCTCGAGTCAACGAGCGGGAAGCGACACAGATACGCAGTATTTT. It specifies CASSQRAGSDTDTQYF. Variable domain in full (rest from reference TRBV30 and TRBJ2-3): SQTIHQWPATLVQPVGSPLSLECTVEGTSNPNLYWYRQAAGRGLQLLFYSVGIGQISSEVPQNLSASRPQDRQFILSSKKLLLSDSGFYLCASSQRAGSDTDTQYFGPGTRLTVL.